What follows is one T cell receptor (beta chain) and its context. The table came from immunoSEQ multiplex PCR; TCRdb's copy has only in-frame clones and leaves some out. The sample records some 120,000 clones, approximately 94% being singletons. This specimen comes from a study of T cell changes during pregnancy in multiple sclerosis. The clonotype was recovered from a female donor with multiple sclerosis, enrolled in a pregnancy study. This specimen consisted of peripheral blood, obtained before pregnancy.

The CDR3 coding sequence is TGTGCCAGCAGTTCACCCTATAATGAAAAACTGTTTTTT. Translation gives CASSSPYNEKLFF. The chain links TRBV28 to TRBJ1-4, with unresolved D. This CDR3 is 13 amino acids long. The germline CDR1 and CDR2 sequences are MDHEN and SYDVKM. Trimming cost V 4 bases and J 4 bases, with 7 bases left between them.